This entry lists 30 T cell receptor beta chains sequenced from one sample in a study of CXCR3-negative and CXCR3-positive naive CD8 T cells. Researchers prepared the TRB cDNA libraries using 5' RACE with UMI labels. TCRdb re-called the 5' RACE reads and gives one entry per CDR3 protein, without DNA. The specimen's table records some 48,000 distinct CDR3 sequences. Input material: naive CXCR3- CD8+ T cells from blood. The subset: CD45RO-CCR7+CD27+CD95- naive CD8+ T cells lacking CXCR3 (TNR3-). All receptors derive from a human donor in good health. Some clones in this sample may be carry-over from other donors' samples.

V gene TRBV15 combines with J gene TRBJ1-4; TCRdb returns TRBD1, unconfirmable since there is no DNA. The germline V gene has CDR1 LNHNV and CDR2 YYDKDF (reference sequence). The CDR3 totals 15 residues. The CDR3 loop reads CATSPRTGGGEKLFF. The whole variable domain, remainder taken from reference TRBV15 and TRBJ1-4, is DAMVIQNPRYQVTQFGKPVTLSCSQTLNHNVMYWYQQKSSQAPKLLFHYYDKDFNNEADTPDNFQSRRPNTSFCFLDIRSPGLGDTAMYLCATSPRTGGGEKLFFGSGTQLSVL.

The V gene is TRBV7-3, the J gene TRBJ2-2; checking the TCRdb D call of TRBD1 is not possible without DNA. Germline assignment: CDR1 SGHTA and CDR2 FQGTGA. The CDR3 covers 18 residues. CDR3 sequence: CASSLGAVGQGDPGELFF.

This chain uses TRBV7-6 with TRBJ2-7; no DNA is available, so the TRBD1 call from TCRdb remains unchecked. Germline V gene lookup returns CDR1 SGHVS and CDR2 FNYEAQ. There are 17 residues in the CDR3. The CDR3: CASSLDETGRNWDEQYF.

The rearrangement uses TRBV12-3 or TRBV12-4 and TRBJ1-5; checking the TCRdb D call of TRBD1 is not possible without DNA. This CDR3 comprises 14 residues. The CDR3: CASSGGLSNQPQHF.

The CDR3 spells CASSLPGTSYNEQFF. The chain links TRBV3-1 to TRBJ2-1; TCRdb's D gene call, TRBD1, goes unchecked for lack of DNA. CDR1 and CDR2 (germline): LGHDT, YNNKEL (reference sequence). There are 15 residues in the CDR3.

V is TRBV6-6 and J is TRBJ2-1; without DNA, the TCRdb call of TRBD1 cannot be checked. The CDR3 sequence is 15 residues long. Germline V lookup: CDR1 MNHNY, CDR2 SVGAGI (reference sequence). The CDR3 sequence: CATFPGTGGGNEQFF.

The rearrangement joins TRBV7-6 to TRBJ2-1; TCRdb calls TRBD2, which cannot be checked without DNA. The CDR3 is 19 residues long. In germline, CDR1 is SGHVS, CDR2 FNYEAQ. CDR3 sequence reads: CASSLVSASGRPPYNEQFF. Full variable domain (remainder filled in from reference TRBV7-6 and TRBJ2-1): GAGVSQSPRYKVTKRGQDVALRCDPISGHVSLYWYRQALGQGPEFLTYFNYEAQQDKSGLPNDRFSAERPEGSISTLTIQRTEQRDSAMYRCASSLVSASGRPPYNEQFFGPGTRLTVL.

This sequence joins TRBV7-9 and TRBJ1-1; TCRdb's D call, TRBD1, is unchecked because there is no DNA. The CDR3 covers 15 residues. Germline V gives CDR1 SEHNR, CDR2 FQNEAQ (reference sequence). CDR3 sequence reads: CASSLRDRGGTEAFF.

The genes are TRBV19 and TRBJ1-5; absent DNA, TCRdb's TRBD1 call cannot be checked. Germline loops: CDR1 LNHDA, CDR2 SQIVND (reference sequence). This CDR3 contains 15 residues. This CDR3 is CASSDDRGGNQPQHF.

This chain uses TRBV6-5 with TRBJ2-5; there is no DNA to check the TCRdb D call of TRBD1. CDR1 MNHEY and CDR2 SVGAGI come from the germline V gene. There are 14 residues in the CDR3. CDR3: CASSRQGEEETQYF.

This chain uses TRBV7-9 with TRBJ1-1; lacking DNA, the TRBD1 call made by TCRdb goes unchecked. Germline assignment: CDR1 SEHNR and CDR2 FQNEAQ (reference sequence). CDR3 length equals 13 residues. CDR3 in amino acids: CASSSPAGTEAFF.

The chain combines TRBV2 with TRBJ2-3. Germline CDR1 SNHLY, CDR2 FYNNEI. CDR3 length: 11 amino acids. CDR3 protein: CASRYTDTQYF.

The rearrangement joins TRBV4-2 to TRBJ2-1; TCRdb outputs TRBD1, but without DNA this stays unchecked. Germline lookup yields CDR1 LGHNA and CDR2 YNFKEQ. The length of the CDR3 is 16 residues. The CDR3 protein is CASSQEGTWTYNEQFF.

This chain joins TRBV7-9 and TRBJ2-7; TCRdb lists TRBD1, though no DNA is available to test this call. CDR1 is SEHNR and CDR2 is FQNEAQ in the germline V gene (reference sequence). The CDR3 contains 15 residues. CDR3 residues: CASSPTGGRVYEQYF.

This rearrangement joins TRBV28 to TRBJ2-7; TCRdb's D gene call, TRBD1, goes unchecked for lack of DNA. Germline CDR1 is MDHEN and CDR2 is SYDVKM. The CDR3 length is 15 residues. This chain's CDR3 is CASSLLEGGQVGQYF.

V and J are TRBV3-1 and TRBJ2-5; lacking DNA, the TRBD1 call made by TCRdb goes unchecked. The germline gives CDR1 LGHDT, CDR2 YNNKEL (reference sequence). The CDR3 sequence is 13 residues long. Here the CDR3 reads CASSRTNQETQYF.

The chain recombines TRBV29-1 with TRBJ2-3; the D call from TCRdb, TRBD1, cannot be confirmed without DNA. CDR1 and CDR2 (germline): SQVTM, ANQGSEA. CDR3 size: 15 residues. This CDR3 is CSVEPGQGYTDTQYF.

The chain links TRBV18 to TRBJ1-1. This CDR3 is built from 12 residues. The germline V gene encodes CDR1 KGHSH and CDR2 LQKENI. The CDR3 protein is CASSPPGGEAFF.

V usage is TRBV29-1 and J usage is TRBJ2-7; TCRdb proposes TRBD1, but this gene call is untestable without DNA. CDR3 length: 15 amino acids. Germline V gives CDR1 SQVTM, CDR2 ANQGSEA. CDR3 protein: CSVELRDRRPYEQYF.

CDR3 sequence reads: CASSLAGTVGNTIYF. This sequence joins TRBV7-8 and TRBJ1-3; TCRdb lists TRBD1, though no DNA is available to test this call. The CDR3 has 15 amino acids. Germline V gene lookup returns CDR1 SGHVS and CDR2 FQNEAQ.

This sequence joins TRBV28 and TRBJ2-1. CDR1 and CDR2 from the germline V gene are MDHEN and SYDVKM. This CDR3 has 13 residues. The CDR3 sequence: CASSIDSDNEQFF.

The chain links TRBV20-1 to TRBJ1-3; the D call from TCRdb, TRBD1, cannot be confirmed without DNA. The germline V gene encodes CDR1 DFQATT and CDR2 SNEGSKA (reference sequence). The CDR3 covers 14 residues. CDR3 protein: CSARERGRGNTIYF.

The chain couples TRBV29-1 to TRBJ2-7; TCRdb gives TRBD1 as the D gene, but with no DNA this cannot be confirmed. The CDR3 spans 17 residues. Germline assignment: CDR1 SQVTM and CDR2 ANQGSEA. The CDR3 loop reads CSVVGPPGTGRPYEQYF.

J is TRBJ1-2 and V is TRBV29-1; TCRdb reports TRBD1, a call that lacks DNA to check it against. The germline CDR1 and CDR2 sequences are SQVTM and ANQGSEA. This CDR3 comprises 12 residues. CDR3 amino acids: CSVFQGADGYTF.

The chain joins TRBV15 to TRBJ2-7; checking the TCRdb D call of TRBD2 is not possible without DNA. Germline CDR1 and CDR2: LNHNV and YYDKDF (reference sequence). The CDR3 length is 17 residues. The CDR3 loop is CATSRDHGGLGSYEQYF. The full variable domain, its missing parts supplied by reference TRBV15 and TRBJ2-7, is DAMVIQNPRYQVTQFGKPVTLSCSQTLNHNVMYWYQQKSSQAPKLLFHYYDKDFNNEADTPDNFQSRRPNTSFCFLDIRSPGLGDTAMYLCATSRDHGGLGSYEQYFGPGTRLTVT.

The V gene is TRBV5-1, the J gene TRBJ2-1. This CDR3 contains 12 residues. The germline CDR1 and CDR2 sequences are SGHRS and YFSETQ. CDR3 amino acids: CASSLEGFEQFF.

The chain is built from TRBV7-9 and TRBJ2-7. Germline V gene sequence: CDR1 SEHNR, CDR2 FQNEAQ (reference sequence). The CDR3 length is 13 residues. The CDR3 is CASSELNRYEQYF.

The chain recombines TRBV4-1 with TRBJ1-5. The CDR3 extends over 13 amino acids. Looked up from germline, CDR1 is MGHRA and CDR2 is YSYEKL. This CDR3 is CASSKGSGQPQHF.

The genes are TRBV20-1 and TRBJ2-7; TCRdb's D gene call, TRBD1, goes unchecked for lack of DNA. Germline V CDR1 and CDR2: DFQATT, SNEGSKA (reference sequence). CDR3 length: 13 residues. CDR3: CSARDQGSGEQYF.

The rearrangement joins TRBV20-1 to TRBJ2-3; there is no DNA to check the TCRdb D call of TRBD2. Germline assignment: CDR1 DFQATT and CDR2 SNEGSKA (reference sequence). The CDR3 loop spans 14 amino acids. The CDR3 loop reads CSARLAGGADTQYF.